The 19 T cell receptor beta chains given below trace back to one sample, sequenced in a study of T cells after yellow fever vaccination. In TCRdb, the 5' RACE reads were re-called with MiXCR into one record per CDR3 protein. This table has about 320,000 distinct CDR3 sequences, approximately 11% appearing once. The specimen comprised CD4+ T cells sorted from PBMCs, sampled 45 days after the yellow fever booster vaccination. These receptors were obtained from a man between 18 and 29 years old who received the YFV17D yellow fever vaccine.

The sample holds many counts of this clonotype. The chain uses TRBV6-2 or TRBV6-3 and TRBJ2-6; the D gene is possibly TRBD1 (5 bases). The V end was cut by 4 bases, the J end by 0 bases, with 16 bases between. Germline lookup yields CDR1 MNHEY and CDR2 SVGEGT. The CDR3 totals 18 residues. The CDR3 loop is CASSFDSQLFSGANVLTF. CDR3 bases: TGTGCCAGCAGTTTCGACAGCCAGCTCTTCTCTGGGGCCAACGTCCTGACTTTC.

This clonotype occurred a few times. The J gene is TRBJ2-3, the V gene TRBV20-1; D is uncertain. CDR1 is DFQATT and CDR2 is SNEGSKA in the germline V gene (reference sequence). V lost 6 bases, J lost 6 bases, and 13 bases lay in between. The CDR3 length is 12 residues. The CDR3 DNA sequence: TGCAGTGCCTCCTCTGGAAACGATACGCAGTATTTT. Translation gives CSASSGNDTQYF.

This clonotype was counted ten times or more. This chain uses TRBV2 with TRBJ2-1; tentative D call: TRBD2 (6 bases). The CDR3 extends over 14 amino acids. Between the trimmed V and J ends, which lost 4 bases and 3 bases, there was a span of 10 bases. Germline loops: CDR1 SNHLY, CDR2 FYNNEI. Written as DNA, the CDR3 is TGTGCCAGCAGTGCGGGGGAGCTCTACAATGAGCAGTTCTTC. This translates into CASSAGELYNEQFF.

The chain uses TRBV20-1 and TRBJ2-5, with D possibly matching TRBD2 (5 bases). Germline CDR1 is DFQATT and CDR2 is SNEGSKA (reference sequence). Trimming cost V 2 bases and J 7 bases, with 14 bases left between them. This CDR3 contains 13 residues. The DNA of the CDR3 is TGCAGTGCTAGATTAGCGCTCGCAGGGACCCAGTACTTC. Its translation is CSARLALAGTQYF.

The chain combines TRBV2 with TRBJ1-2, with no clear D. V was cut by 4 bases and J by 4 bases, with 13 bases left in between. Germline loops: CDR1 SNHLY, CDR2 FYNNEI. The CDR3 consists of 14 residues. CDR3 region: CASSGSMGGYGYTF. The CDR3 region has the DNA TGTGCCAGCAGTGGCTCTATGGGCGGCTATGGCTACACCTTC.

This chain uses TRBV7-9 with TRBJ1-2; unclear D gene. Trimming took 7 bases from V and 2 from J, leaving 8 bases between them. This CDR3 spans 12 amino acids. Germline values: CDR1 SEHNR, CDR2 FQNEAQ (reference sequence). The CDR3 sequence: CASTNSNYGYTF. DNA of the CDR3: TGTGCCAGCACCAACTCCAACTATGGCTACACCTTC.

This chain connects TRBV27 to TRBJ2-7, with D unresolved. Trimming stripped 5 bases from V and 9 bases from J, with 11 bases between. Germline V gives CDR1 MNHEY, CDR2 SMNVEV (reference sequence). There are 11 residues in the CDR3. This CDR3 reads CASSPDLGQYF. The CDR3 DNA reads TGTGCCAGCAGTCCAGACCTCGGGCAGTACTTC.

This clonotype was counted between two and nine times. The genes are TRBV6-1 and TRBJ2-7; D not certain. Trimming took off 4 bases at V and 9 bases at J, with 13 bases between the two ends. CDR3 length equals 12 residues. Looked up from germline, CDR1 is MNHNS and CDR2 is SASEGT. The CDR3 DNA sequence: TGTGCCAGCAGTGTGGACCCCCAGGTGCAGTACGTC. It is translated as CASSVDPQVQYV.

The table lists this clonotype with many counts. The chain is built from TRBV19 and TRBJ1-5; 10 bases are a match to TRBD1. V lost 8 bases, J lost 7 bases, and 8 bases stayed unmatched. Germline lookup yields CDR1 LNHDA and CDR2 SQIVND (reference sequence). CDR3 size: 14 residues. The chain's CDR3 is CASSTGGLDQPQHF. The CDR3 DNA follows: TGTGCCAGTTCGACAGGGGGCTTAGACCAGCCCCAGCATTTT.

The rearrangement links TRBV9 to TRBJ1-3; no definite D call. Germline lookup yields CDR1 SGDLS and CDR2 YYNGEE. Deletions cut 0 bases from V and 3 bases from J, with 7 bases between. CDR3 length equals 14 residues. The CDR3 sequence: CASSVGASGNTIYF. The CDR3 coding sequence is TGTGCCAGCAGCGTAGGGGCAAGTGGAAACACCATATATTTT.

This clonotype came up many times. CDR3 region: CASGPGTGGIVEETQYF. The CDR3 region has the DNA TGTGCTAGTGGTCCAGGGACAGGGGGCATCGTAGAAGAGACCCAGTACTTC. The chain employs TRBV12-5 and TRBJ2-5; 12 bases fit TRBD1. This CDR3 contains 17 residues. The J segment lost 3 bases and the V segment lost 5 bases, leaving 10 bases of the junction unmatched. CDR1 and CDR2 (germline): LGHNT, FRNRAP.

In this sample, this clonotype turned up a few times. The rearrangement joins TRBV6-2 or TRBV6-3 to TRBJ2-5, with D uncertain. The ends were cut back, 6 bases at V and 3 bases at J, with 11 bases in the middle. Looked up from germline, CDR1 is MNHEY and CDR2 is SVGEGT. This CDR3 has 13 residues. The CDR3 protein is CASSATSKETQYF. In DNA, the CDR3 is TGTGCCAGCAGCGCGACCTCAAAAGAGACCCAGTACTTC.

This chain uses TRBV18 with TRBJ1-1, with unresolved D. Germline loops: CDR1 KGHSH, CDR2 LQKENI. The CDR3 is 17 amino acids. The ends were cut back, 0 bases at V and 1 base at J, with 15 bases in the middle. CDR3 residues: CASSPPLIPVANTEAFF. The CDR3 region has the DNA TGTGCCAGCTCACCACCTCTAATACCAGTGGCGAACACTGAAGCTTTCTTT.

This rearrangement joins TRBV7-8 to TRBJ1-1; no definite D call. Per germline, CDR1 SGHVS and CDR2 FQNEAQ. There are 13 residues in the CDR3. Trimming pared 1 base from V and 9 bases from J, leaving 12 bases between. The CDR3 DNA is TGTGCCAGCAGCTTAGGTAGTCTCGGGCAAGCTTTCTTT. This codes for CASSLGSLGQAFF.

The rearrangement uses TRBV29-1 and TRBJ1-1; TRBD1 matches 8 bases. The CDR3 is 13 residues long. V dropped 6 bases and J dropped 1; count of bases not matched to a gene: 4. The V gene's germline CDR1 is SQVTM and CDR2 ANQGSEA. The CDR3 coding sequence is TGCAGCGTAAAAGACAGGGGGAACACTGAAGCTTTCTTT. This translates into CSVKDRGNTEAFF.

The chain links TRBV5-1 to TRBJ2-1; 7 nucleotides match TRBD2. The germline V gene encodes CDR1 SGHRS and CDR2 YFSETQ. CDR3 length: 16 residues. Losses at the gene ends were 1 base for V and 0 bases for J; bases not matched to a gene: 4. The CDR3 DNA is TGCGCCAGCAGCTTGAACAGCGGGGCCTCCTACAATGAGCAGTTCTTC. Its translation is CASSLNSGASYNEQFF. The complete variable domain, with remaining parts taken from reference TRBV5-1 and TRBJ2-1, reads KAGVTQTPRYLIKTRGQQVTLSCSPISGHRSVSWYQQTPGQGLQFLFEYFSETQRNKGNFPGRFSGRQFSNSRSEMNVSTLELGDSALYLCASSLNSGASYNEQFFGPGTRLTVL.

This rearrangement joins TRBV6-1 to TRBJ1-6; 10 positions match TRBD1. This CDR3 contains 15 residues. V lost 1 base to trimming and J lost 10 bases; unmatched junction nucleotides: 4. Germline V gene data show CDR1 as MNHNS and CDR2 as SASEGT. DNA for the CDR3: TGTGCCAGCAGTGAAGTGGGGGACAGGGGCTCACCCCTCCACTTT. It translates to CASSEVGDRGSPLHF.

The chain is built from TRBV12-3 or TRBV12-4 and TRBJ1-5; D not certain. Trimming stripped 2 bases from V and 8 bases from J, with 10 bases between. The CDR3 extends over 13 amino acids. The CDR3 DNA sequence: TGTGCCAGCAGTTTATTCGGTGGGGAGCCCCAGCATTTT. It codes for CASSLFGGEPQHF.

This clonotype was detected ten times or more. CDR3 nucleotide sequence: TGTGCCAGCAGCGTACGGGTCAGTAGTTACAATGAGCAGTTCTTC. This gives the protein CASSVRVSSYNEQFF. The genes are TRBV9 and TRBJ2-1; the D is unclear. CDR1 is SGDLS and CDR2 is YYNGEE in the germline V gene. CDR3 length: 15 residues. V lost 1 base, J lost 4 bases, and 12 bases lay in between.